One sample yielded the 6 T cell receptor beta chains listed below, sequenced in a study of blood T cell repertoires in COVID-19. Sequencing was performed with immunoSEQ multiplex PCR; in TCRdb, only in-frame clones are kept and a portion is missing. There are fewer than 70,000 clones in the sample; approximately 80% occur only once, and 5.6% lies in the top ten. The sample comprised peripheral blood. The source is a woman aged 55-69 years with acute or convalescent COVID-19.

V gene TRBV2 combines with J gene TRBJ2-2, with 10 bases aligning to TRBD1. Germline V gives CDR1 SNHLY, CDR2 FYNNEI. V lost 4 bases, J lost 7 bases, and 6 bases stayed unmatched. There are 15 residues in the CDR3. This CDR3 is CASSVETGGFGELFF. In nucleotides, the CDR3 is TGTGCCAGCAGTGTTGAGACAGGGGGCTTCGGGGAGCTGTTTTTT.

This clone occurred once. The gene calls are TRBV11-1 and TRBJ2-7; 8 nucleotides match TRBD1. There are 13 residues in the CDR3. Germline CDR1 and CDR2: SGHAT and FQDESV (reference sequence). The junction had 2 bases not matched to a gene; V was cut back by 4 bases and J by 3 bases. Written as DNA, the CDR3 is TGTGCCAGCAGCTATGGGACAGGCTACGAGCAGTACTTC. It specifies CASSYGTGYEQYF.

V usage is TRBV7-2 and J usage is TRBJ1-2; 8 nucleotides align to TRBD1. The ends lost 1 base at V and 5 bases at J; junction bases unmatched: 3. Germline assignment: CDR1 SGHTA and CDR2 FQGNSA. This CDR3 has 14 residues. CDR3 amino acids: CASSLDRTGYGYTF. CDR3 in DNA: TGTGCCAGCAGCTTAGACAGGACAGGGTATGGCTACACCTTC.

This clone was seen ten or more times. The CDR3 loop reads CASSQVYDEQYF. The CDR3 nucleotides read TGTGCCAGCAGCCAAGTCTACGACGAGCAGTACTTC. The chain combines TRBV3-1 (or the pseudogene TRBV3-2) with TRBJ2-7; D remains ambiguous. V was clipped by 1 base and J by 5 bases, with 6 bases between them. Germline V gives CDR1 LGHDT, CDR2 YNNKEL (reference sequence). The CDR3 consists of 12 residues.

This chain links TRBV10-3 with TRBJ2-1, with a possible D match to TRBD2 (6 bases). Trimming removed 0 bases from V and 4 bases from J, with 16 bases in between. CDR1 is ENHRY, CDR2 SYGVKD, per germline. The CDR3 contains 17 residues. CDR3 protein: CAISESGGRNLYNEQFF. The CDR3, as DNA: TGTGCCATCAGTGAGTCGGGGGGACGGAATCTTTACAATGAGCAGTTCTTC.

This clone has just a few counts. The V call is TRBV6-5, the J call TRBJ1-2; D perhaps matches TRBD1 (6 bases). With 4 bases removed from V and 2 bases from J, the gap between germline ends came to 8 bases. From germline, CDR1 is MNHEY and CDR2 SVGAGI. The CDR3 spans 13 residues. This CDR3 is CASSWTANYGYTF. For the CDR3, the DNA is TGTGCCAGCAGTTGGACAGCCAACTATGGCTACACCTTC.